The 15 T cell receptor beta chains in this list originate from one sample, sequenced in a study of cytomegalovirus exposure and HLA in healthy donors. The study ran its PCR with 60 Vbeta and 13 Jbeta primers. Sequencing was performed with immunoSEQ multiplex PCR; in TCRdb, only in-frame clones are kept and a portion is missing. Found here are around 120,000 clones, around 72% of them singletons; the top ten hold roughly 10%. Sequencing input: PBMCs. The source is a woman between 45 and 60 years old in good health and CMV-seropositive.

The chain couples TRBV5-1 to TRBJ2-4; tentative D call: TRBD1 (6 bases). V lost 4 bases to trimming and J lost 0 bases, with 17 bases between them. CDR3 length: 17 residues. CDR1 and CDR2 (germline): SGHRS, YFSETQ. CDR3 nucleotide sequence: TGCGCCAGCAGCGCTTCCCCCAGGGGAGTAGCCAAAAACATTCAGTACTTC. Translating gives CASSASPRGVAKNIQYF.

The chain links TRBV15 to TRBJ2-7, with D possibly matching TRBD2 (6 bases). This CDR3 is 14 amino acids long. Trimming left V 5 bases short and J 4 bases short, with 15 bases between. Per the germline V gene, CDR1 is LNHNV and CDR2 is YYDKDF (reference sequence). The CDR3 loop is CATSPRGGVYEQYF. CDR3 sequence (DNA): TGTGCCACCAGCCCGAGAGGAGGGGTGTACGAGCAGTACTTC.

The rearrangement joins TRBV10-3 to TRBJ2-3; 13 nucleotides align to TRBD2. Germline V gene lookup returns CDR1 ENHRY and CDR2 SYGVKD. V lost 0 bases and J lost 6; bases outside the gene matches: 0. The length of the CDR3 is 15 residues. CDR3 DNA sequence: TGTGCCATCAGTGAGTCGACTAGCGGGGGGGATACGCAGTATTTT. Amino acids: CAISESTSGGDTQYF.

The chain uses TRBV10-2 and TRBJ2-7; D is possibly TRBD1 (5 bases). The germline V gene encodes CDR1 WSHSY and CDR2 SAAADI. The ends were cut back, 3 bases at V and 2 bases at J, with 17 bases in the middle. This CDR3 spans 16 amino acids. CDR3 nucleotide sequence: TGCGCCAGCAGTGAAGTTAAGGGGCCGGTTACCTACGAGCAGTACTTC. This encodes CASSEVKGPVTYEQYF.

The chain employs TRBV27 and TRBJ1-5, with a weak D call TRBD1 (6 bases). Trimming removed 5 bases from V and 6 bases from J, with 17 bases in between. The CDR3 spans 15 residues. Germline CDR1 and CDR2: MNHEY and SMNVEV (reference sequence). The CDR3 loop is CASSPPSGGAQPQHF. Here the CDR3 DNA reads TGTGCCAGCAGTCCCCCGAGCGGGGGGGCTCAGCCCCAGCATTTT.

J is TRBJ1-5 and V is TRBV27; maybe TRBD1 (6 bases). The V end lost 7 bases, the J end lost 0 bases, and 10 bases lay between the germline ends. This CDR3 has 14 amino acids. Looked up from germline, CDR1 is MNHEY and CDR2 is SMNVEV (reference sequence). CDR3 residues: CASMEGGSNQPQHF. In nucleotides, the CDR3 is TGTGCCAGCATGGAAGGGGGTAGCAATCAGCCCCAGCATTTT.

The rearrangement links TRBV19 to TRBJ1-2, with 7 bases matching TRBD1. CDR3 length: 13 residues. Germline CDR1 reads LNHDA; CDR2 reads SQIVND (reference sequence). V shed 2 bases and J 4 bases; nucleotides not matched to a gene: 1. CDR3 in DNA: TGTGCCAGTAGTATATCAGGGGGCTATGGCTACACCTTC. Protein: CASSISGGYGYTF. The whole variable domain, filled in from reference TRBV19 and TRBJ1-2, reads DGGITQSPKYLFRKEGQNVTLSCEQNLNHDAMYWYRQDPGQGLRLIYYSQIVNDFQKGDIAEGYSVSREKKESFPLTVTSAQKNPTAFYLCASSISGGYGYTFGSGTRLTVV.

J is TRBJ1-2 and V is TRBV5-4, with D perhaps TRBD1 (5 bases). Trimming took 4 bases from V and 6 from J, leaving 16 bases between them. CDR1 is SGHNT, CDR2 YYREEE, per germline (reference sequence). The CDR3 sequence is 14 residues long. In DNA form, the CDR3 reads TGTGCCAGCAGCCGGCAGGGAATGGGTCATGGCTACACCTTC. This sequence encodes CASSRQGMGHGYTF.

The chain links TRBV6-5 to TRBJ2-3, with 9 bases aligning to TRBD2. The CDR3 loop spans 15 amino acids. V lost 6 bases and J lost 10; bases outside the gene matches: 14. Germline V lookup: CDR1 MNHEY, CDR2 SVGAGI. The CDR3 loop reads CASSSWAGGPPSQYF. The CDR3 DNA reads as TGTGCCAGCAGCTCATGGGCGGGAGGGCCCCCATCGCAGTATTTT.

This clone has only one observation. The J gene is TRBJ1-2, the V gene TRBV7-8, with D perhaps matching TRBD1 (6 bases). V was pared by 5 bases and J by 5 bases, with 21 bases between. The CDR3 covers 16 residues. Looked up from germline, CDR1 is SGHVS and CDR2 is FQNEAQ. CDR3 loop: CASSRLGLGASYGYTF. The CDR3 coding sequence is TGTGCCAGCAGCAGGTTGGGCCTGGGGGCCTCTTATGGCTACACCTTC. Drawing the rest from reference TRBV7-8 and TRBJ1-2, the complete variable domain is GAGVSQSPRYKVAKRGQDVALRCDPISGHVSLFWYQQALGQGPEFLTYFQNEAQLDKSGLPSDRFFAERPEGSVSTLKIQRTQQEDSAVYLCASSRLGLGASYGYTFGSGTRLTVV.

This clone was counted many times. V and J are TRBV4-3 and TRBJ1-5; a possible D gene is TRBD1 (6 bases). The CDR3 covers 15 residues. Germline V gene lookup returns CDR1 LGHNA and CDR2 YSLEER. V was cut by 0 bases and J by 7 bases, with 13 bases left in between. The CDR3 nucleotides read TGCGCCAGCAGCCAAGAGCGGGGGAGGGGGCAGCCCCAGCATTTT. This translates into CASSQERGRGQPQHF.

The chain has TRBV5-1 and TRBJ2-7, with D perhaps matching TRBD2 (6 bases). This CDR3 spans 14 amino acids. The V end lost 2 bases, the J end lost 6 bases, and 15 bases lay between the germline ends. From germline, CDR1 is SGHRS and CDR2 YFSETQ. CDR3 sequence: CASSLTGTGGEQYF. For the CDR3, the DNA is TGCGCCAGCAGCTTAACAGGAACCGGGGGCGAGCAGTACTTC.

This chain uses TRBV11-3 with TRBJ1-5; TRBD1 might be the D (5 bases). This CDR3 comprises 16 residues. V lost 0 bases and J 4 bases, leaving 13 bases between the germline ends. The V gene's germline CDR1 is SGHNT and CDR2 YENEEA. This CDR3 is CASSLDNGGGNQPQHF. Here the CDR3 DNA reads TGTGCCAGCAGCTTAGATAATGGGGGGGGGAATCAGCCCCAGCATTTT.

This rearrangement joins TRBV6-6 to TRBJ2-7, with 9 bases matching TRBD1. V was clipped by 0 bases and J by 4 bases; unmatched bases: 7. Germline V gene sequence: CDR1 MNHNY, CDR2 SVGAGI (reference sequence). The CDR3 runs to 16 residues. The CDR3 sequence is CASSYSSQGAMYEQYF. CDR3 nucleotides: TGTGCCAGCAGTTACTCTTCACAGGGGGCGATGTACGAGCAGTACTTC.

The chain has TRBV7-9 and TRBJ2-7; 16 positions agree with TRBD2. In germline, CDR1 is SEHNR, CDR2 FQNEAQ (reference sequence). The CDR3 runs 16 residues. V lost 4 bases, J lost 5 bases, and 5 bases stayed unmatched. CDR3 sequence reads: CASSSGTSGGVNEQYF. As DNA, the CDR3 is TGTGCCAGCAGCTCAGGGACTAGCGGGGGGGTTAACGAGCAGTACTTC.